This is a list of T cell receptor beta chains from one sample in a study of T cells after posttransplantation cyclophosphamide. TCRdb's copy holds only in-frame clones and misses some; the assay was immunoSEQ multiplex PCR. In the table there are roughly 19,000 clones, over 75% of which are singletons. The source material was PBMCs, sampled about 360 days after allogeneic stem cell transplant with calcineurin inhibitor and methotrexate. These TCRs come from a female patient under 45 who received an allogeneic stem cell transplant from an unrelated donor, was CMV-positive, and had acute and chronic GVHD. Some of these T cells may belong to the graft donor. Each CDR3 is given with its conserved first and last residue. Each record gives: D gene, V gene, clone size, J gene, CDR3 DNA, CDR3 protein. The D gene is left open where the match is weak. Clone size is not always given. Where it is, it says once, few, many or a class for expanded clones.

>NA|TRBV6-4|NA|TRBJ2-2
TGTGCCAGCAGTGACTCGGCGGCCACCAACACCGGGGAGCTGTTTTTT
CASSDSAATNTGELFF
>TRBD2|TRBV7-9|NA|TRBJ2-1
TGTGCCAGCAGCCGGACTAGCCTCAATGAGCAGTTCTTC
CASSRTSLNEQFF
>NA|TRBV5-1|NA|TRBJ1-6
TGCGCCAGCAGCTTGAGGGGTACAGGGAATAATTCACCCCTCCACTTT
CASSLRGTGNNSPLHF
>NA|TRBV2|once|TRBJ1-2
TGTGCCAGCAGTGTGGCGGGGCAGGGCTATGGCTACACCTTC
CASSVAGQGYGYTF
>NA|TRBV14|NA|TRBJ2-1
TGTGCCAGCAGCGAGGGACTCGACAATGAGCAGTTCTTC
CASSEGLDNEQFF
>TRBD1|TRBV7-9|NA|TRBJ1-5
TGTGTCAGCAGCGCTACAGGGGATCAGCCCCAGCATTTT
CVSSATGDQPQHF
>NA|TRBV6-5|NA|TRBJ1-2
TGTGCCGTGACCGCTCAACAGAGAAACTATGGCTACACCTTC
CAVTAQQRNYGYTF
>NA|TRBV6-6|NA|TRBJ2-3
TGTGCCAGCACCGGACACAGCACAGATACGCAGTATTTT
CASTGHSTDTQYF
>TRBD1|TRBV9|NA|TRBJ2-3
TGTGCCAGCAGCGTAGCTGGGGACAGAAGCACAGATACGCAGTATTTT
CASSVAGDRSTDTQYF
>NA|TRBV28|NA|TRBJ2-3
TGTGCCAGCAGGAGCGAGTGGGTGGGACTTTTCACAGATACGCAGTATTTT
CASRSEWVGLFTDTQYF
>TRBD2|TRBV18|NA|TRBJ2-3
TGTGCCAGCTCATCATCCGGGACTAGCGGGAGTCTGAGAGATACGCAGTATTTT
CASSSSGTSGSLRDTQYF
>NA|TRBV5-6|NA|TRBJ2-7
TGTGCCAGCAGCTTGGACAGATCATCCTACGAGCAGTACTTC
CASSLDRSSYEQYF
>NA|TRBV11-2|NA|TRBJ1-4
TGTGCCAGCAGCTTAGCTGGGGGCAGAGAAAAACTGTTTTTT
CASSLAGGREKLFF
>TRBD2|TRBV6-5|NA|TRBJ2-3
TGTGCCAGTGGGGCCGGACTAGCGGGCACAGATACGCAGTATTTT
CASGAGLAGTDTQYF
>TRBD2|TRBV19|NA|TRBJ2-3
TGTGCCAGTAGGCATTCTAGCGGCGCAGGCACGCAGTATTTT
CASRHSSGAGTQYF
>TRBD1|TRBV27|NA|TRBJ1-2
TGTGCCAGCAGTCCAAGACAGGGTGCCTATGGCTACACCTTC
CASSPRQGAYGYTF
>TRBD1|TRBV30|NA|TRBJ1-2
TGTGCCTGGAGTGAACAGGGGGCTAACTATGGCTACACCTTC
CAWSEQGANYGYTF
>TRBD2|TRBV6-1|NA|TRBJ2-1
TGTGCCAGCAGTGTCCCGGGACTAGCAAGGTCCTACAATGAGCAGTTCTTC
CASSVPGLARSYNEQFF
>TRBD2|TRBV9|NA|TRBJ2-7
TGTGCCAGCAGCGGTAGCGGGGTATACGAGCAGTACTTC
CASSGSGVYEQYF
>TRBD2|TRBV11-2|NA|TRBJ2-3
TGTGCCAGCACCCCTAGCGGGAGAAGCGCAGATACGCAGTATTTT
CASTPSGRSADTQYF
>NA|TRBV7-9|NA|TRBJ1-1
TGTGCCAGCAGCTTCTACACTGAAGCTTTCTTT
CASSFYTEAFF
>TRBD1|TRBV6-5|NA|TRBJ1-2
TGTGCCAGCAGGCTGACCGGGACAGGGGGAGGCTACACCTTC
CASRLTGTGGGYTF
>NA|TRBV15|NA|TRBJ2-1
TGTGCCACCAGCAGCATAAGGCTAGGAATTGGCTACAATGAGCAGTTCTTC
CATSSIRLGIGYNEQFF
>NA|TRBV28|once|TRBJ2-7
TGTGCCAGCAGGCCCCGGGAGGGGGCATCCTACGAGCAGCACTTC
CASRPREGASYEQHF
>TRBD2|TRBV7-3|NA|TRBJ2-3
TGTGCCAGCAGCCGAGTTAGCGGGAGGGGGGCAGATACGCAGTATTTT
CASSRVSGRGADTQYF
>NA|TRBV5-1|NA|TRBJ2-2
TGCGCCAGCAGCTTGGTAACTGGCGGCGGGGAGCTGTTTTTT
CASSLVTGGGELFF
>TRBD1|TRBV10-3|NA|TRBJ1-5
TGTGCCATCAGTGAGTCGACAGGGGTTCAGCCCCAGCATTTT
CAISESTGVQPQHF
>NA|TRBV18|NA|TRBJ2-7
TGTGCCAGCTCACCACAGCAGGGCGGAAACGAGCAGTACTTC
CASSPQQGGNEQYF
>TRBD2|TRBV10-3|NA|TRBJ2-2
TGTGCCATTCCTTCAGGCGGGAGGAACACCGGGGAGCTGTTTTTT
CAIPSGGRNTGELFF
>NA|TRBV30|NA|TRBJ2-7
TGTGCCTGGACCGCGTCTCCGAAACTAGACCCCTACGAGCAGTACTTC
CAWTASPKLDPYEQYF
>NA|TRBV30|NA|TRBJ2-1
TGTGCCTGGAGTGTACTTTTCGATGAGCAGTTCTTC
CAWSVLFDEQFF
>NA|TRBV7-9|NA|TRBJ2-3
TGTGCCAGCAGCCCCCGCGGCGATACGCAGTATTTT
CASSPRGDTQYF
>NA|TRBV5-8|NA|TRBJ2-1
TGTGCCAGCAGCCCGGGAGACGAGCAGTTCTTC
CASSPGDEQFF
>TRBD2|TRBV5-4|NA|TRBJ2-2
TGTGCCAGCAGCCGAAAACCCCCCTGGACTAGCGGAAACACCGGGGAGCTGTTTTTT
CASSRKPPWTSGNTGELFF
>TRBD1|TRBV9|NA|TRBJ1-2
TGTGCCAGCAGCGCCGGGACAGGAGACATTAGAGACTATGGCTACACCTTC
CASSAGTGDIRDYGYTF
>NA|TRBV6-5|NA|TRBJ2-2
TGTGCCAGCAGCTACGCCACAGGGTACTCCGGGGAGCTGTTTTTT
CASSYATGYSGELFF
>NA|TRBV30|once|TRBJ1-4
TGTGCCTGGAAATCAGGGTTAAATGAAAAACTGTTTTTT
CAWKSGLNEKLFF
>TRBD2|TRBV9|NA|TRBJ2-1
TGTGCCAGCAGCCCGATTACCGCTACTAGCGGGAGGGTCAAGGGGTTCTTC
CASSPITATSGRVKGFF
>NA|TRBV18|NA|TRBJ1-5
TGTGCCAGCTCACCACGGAGGGCAGGGAGGGAACAGCCCCAGCATTTT
CASSPRRAGREQPQHF
>NA|TRBV15|NA|TRBJ2-5
TGTGCCACCAGCACAGGGGCTGGCGGGAGCCACGAGACCCAGTACTTC
CATSTGAGGSHETQYF
>NA|TRBV10-3|NA|TRBJ2-1
TGTGCCATCCGAGAAAGCGGGCGAGACAATGAGCAGTTCTTC
CAIRESGRDNEQFF
>NA|TRBV4-1|NA|TRBJ1-1
TGCGCCAGCAGCCAAGATTCCGCCGGGTGGAGGGCTTCTGAAGCTTTCTTT
CASSQDSAGWRASEAFF
>TRBD2|TRBV6-1|once|TRBJ2-3
TGTGCCAGCAGTGCCAGAGAGCGGGAGACCCCCAAGAGAGGCACAGATACGCAGTATTTT
CASSARERETPKRGTDTQYF
>NA|TRBV19|NA|TRBJ1-4
TGTGCCAGTAGCCTAACAGGTACAACTAATGAAAAACTGTTTTTT
CASSLTGTTNEKLFF
>TRBD2|TRBV7-8|NA|TRBJ2-1
TGTGCCAGCAGCTTAGCGCTGTCTAGCGGGCCCGTCTCCTACAATGAGCAGTTCTTC
CASSLALSSGPVSYNEQFF
>NA|TRBV19|NA|TRBJ1-2
TGTGCCAGTAGTATAGGAGGGGAGGCTGGCTACACCTTC
CASSIGGEAGYTF
>TRBD1|TRBV7-8|NA|TRBJ1-6
TGTGCCAGCAGCTTTACCCTCGGACAGGGAACGAATTCACCCCTCCACTTT
CASSFTLGQGTNSPLHF
>NA|TRBV12-5|NA|TRBJ2-2
TGTGCTAGTTGGGGCGGGAATATACGCGGGGAGCTGTTTTTT
CASWGGNIRGELFF
>TRBD2|TRBV28|NA|TRBJ2-5
TGTGCCAGCAGTCGACTTGCGCGGGAGGGGACCCAGTACTTC
CASSRLAREGTQYF
>TRBD1|TRBV6-5|once|TRBJ1-1
TGTGCCAGCAGTTACGACAGGGGTGACACTGAAGCTTTCTTT
CASSYDRGDTEAFF
>TRBD1|TRBV7-2|NA|TRBJ2-1
TGTGCCAGCAGTTTCCTGGACAGGGCCGCTTCCTCCTACAATGAGCAGTTCTTC
CASSFLDRAASSYNEQFF